Listed here are 6 T cell receptor beta chains from one sample, sequenced in a study of radiotherapy plus CTLA-4 blockade in lung cancer. Method: immunoSEQ multiplex PCR; TCRdb's copy keeps in-frame clones and lacks some. The sample shows roughly 100,000 clones, more than 75% of them seen only once. The input for sequencing was peripheral blood, taken from a patient treated with radiotherapy plus ipilimumab. These receptors were taken from a human donor with non-small cell lung cancer that progressed on radiotherapy plus ipilimumab. Some clones in this sample may be carry-over from other donors' samples.

This clone was picked up one time. The chain combines TRBV6-6 with TRBJ2-7, with D uncertain. The CDR3 runs to 12 residues. Germline V gene sequence: CDR1 MNHNY, CDR2 SVGAGI (reference sequence). The V and J ends lost 0 bases and 4 bases respectively, with 4 bases between them. The CDR3 reads CASSYSSYEQYF. The CDR3 nucleotides are TGTGCCAGCAGTTACTCGAGTTACGAGCAGTACTTC.

The chain combines TRBV18 with TRBJ2-1; no clear D. Trimming left V 2 bases short and J 7 bases short, with 12 bases between. This CDR3 is built from 14 residues. Germline CDR1 is KGHSH and CDR2 is LQKENI. CDR3 DNA sequence: TGTGCCAGCTCACCAAATTTGGGGTTGAATGAGCAGTTCTTC. Protein product: CASSPNLGLNEQFF. Full variable domain (outside the CDR3, taken from reference TRBV18 and TRBJ2-1): NAGVMQNPRHLVRRRGQEARLRCSPMKGHSHVYWYRQLPEEGLKFMVYLQKENIIDESGMPKERFSAEFPKEGPSILRIQQVVRGDSAAYFCASSPNLGLNEQFFGPGTRLTVL.

The genes are TRBV7-2 and TRBJ1-2; D gene ambiguous. The germline V gene has CDR1 SGHTA and CDR2 FQGNSA. V shed 2 bases and J shed 1 base, with 5 bases lying between them. The CDR3 length is 13 residues. The CDR3 loop reads CASSLYSNYGYTF. The CDR3 nucleotides are TGTGCCAGCAGCTTATACAGTAACTATGGCTACACCTTC.

This clone is a singleton in its sample. The rearrangement joins TRBV5-4 to TRBJ2-3; D is unclear. Germline loops: CDR1 SGHNT, CDR2 YYREEE (reference sequence). Trimming shortened V by 4 bases and J by 0 bases, and 6 bases separated the two germline ends. The CDR3 extends over 13 amino acids. The CDR3 reads CASSGTSTDTQYF. As DNA, the CDR3 is TGTGCCAGCAGCGGCACTAGCACAGATACGCAGTATTTT.

The chain is built from TRBV5-4 and TRBJ2-7; no clear D. This CDR3 has 15 amino acids. Per the germline V gene, CDR1 is SGHNT and CDR2 is YYREEE (reference sequence). V lost 1 base and J 0 bases, leaving 11 bases between the germline ends. In DNA form, the CDR3 reads TGTGCCAGCAGCTTGTGGGCAGCAGTCTCCTACGAGCAGTACTTC. This translates into CASSLWAAVSYEQYF.

J is TRBJ1-2 and V is TRBV19; TRBD1 matches 8 bases. This CDR3 has 15 residues. Looked up from germline, CDR1 is LNHDA and CDR2 is SQIVND (reference sequence). The V gene end was trimmed by 5 bases and the J gene end by 3 bases; junction bases not matched to a gene: 8. This CDR3 reads CASSVDRASDYGYTF. CDR3 sequence (DNA): TGTGCCAGTAGTGTGGACAGGGCTTCGGACTATGGCTACACCTTC. The full variable domain, in which reference TRBV19 and TRBJ1-2 provide the parts outside the CDR3, is DGGITQSPKYLFRKEGQNVTLSCEQNLNHDAMYWYRQDPGQGLRLIYYSQIVNDFQKGDIAEGYSVSREKKESFPLTVTSAQKNPTAFYLCASSVDRASDYGYTFGSGTRLTVV.